The 10 T cell receptor beta chains below come from one sample, sequenced in a study of cytomegalovirus exposure and HLA in healthy donors. The PCR used 60 Vbeta and 13 Jbeta primers. The protocol was immunoSEQ multiplex PCR, while the TCRdb copy is restricted to in-frame clones and leaves out a portion. The sample has about 150,000 clones, approximately 78% seen once. The sample taken for sequencing was PBMCs. The receptors shown here come from a woman in her forties or fifties in good health and CMV-seropositive.

The sample holds a few counts of this clone. This chain links TRBV7-8 with TRBJ1-1, with a tentative D call TRBD1 (6 bases). Trimming removed 3 bases from V and 4 bases from J, with 12 bases in between. The CDR3 has 14 amino acids. The germline V gene has CDR1 SGHVS and CDR2 FQNEAQ. The DNA of the CDR3 is TGTGCCAGCAGCTTCCCAGGGGTGAGCACTGAAGCTTTCTTT. It codes for CASSFPGVSTEAFF.

The J gene is TRBJ2-7, the V gene TRBV6-1; TRBD1 agrees at 9 bases. The CDR3 covers 15 residues. The V and J ends lost 8 bases and 5 bases, in that order; junction bases with no gene match: 13. Germline assignment: CDR1 MNHNS and CDR2 SASEGT. CDR3: CASLSPWGQGHEQYF. Here the CDR3 DNA reads TGTGCCAGCCTCAGCCCTTGGGGACAGGGACACGAGCAGTACTTC.

This clone was seen only once. The genes are TRBV2 and TRBJ2-5, with D perhaps matching TRBD1 (5 bases). Looked up from germline, CDR1 is SNHLY and CDR2 is FYNNEI. The CDR3 consists of 12 residues. V was pared by 5 bases and J by 5 bases, with 9 bases between. This CDR3 reads CASSLNRETQYF. The CDR3 nucleotides read TGTGCCAGCAGTCTAAACAGGGAGACCCAGTACTTC. Full variable domain (remainder filled in from reference TRBV2 and TRBJ2-5): EPEVTQTPSHQVTQMGQEVILRCVPISNHLYFYWYRQILGQKVEFLVSFYNNEISEKSEIFDDQFSVERPDGSNFTLKIRSTKLEDSAMYFCASSLNRETQYFGPGTRLLVL.

The chain uses TRBV2 and TRBJ2-3; possibly TRBD1 for D (6 bases). This CDR3 region has 16 residues. The V end was cut by 6 bases, the J end by 0 bases, with 16 bases between. Germline lookup yields CDR1 SNHLY and CDR2 FYNNEI. CDR3 region: CASSVTQGSSTDTQYF. The CDR3 DNA reads as TGTGCCAGCAGCGTAACTCAGGGGTCTAGCACAGATACGCAGTATTTT.

This sequence joins TRBV9 and TRBJ2-1, with 10 nucleotides matching TRBD2. Unmatched junction bases numbered 10, after V lost 3 bases and J lost 7 bases. The germline CDR1 and CDR2 sequences are SGDLS and YYNGEE. The CDR3 loop spans 16 amino acids. This CDR3 is CASSARLAGAMNEQFF. As DNA, the CDR3 is TGTGCCAGCAGCGCCCGGCTAGCGGGGGCCATGAATGAGCAGTTCTTC.

V and J are TRBV7-9 and TRBJ2-5; 7 positions match TRBD2. The CDR3 consists of 16 residues. Losses at the gene ends were 5 bases for V and 4 bases for J; bases not matched to a gene: 13. Germline V gene sequence: CDR1 SEHNR, CDR2 FQNEAQ (reference sequence). The CDR3 reads CASSTGTDSGGETQYF. CDR3 nucleotides: TGTGCCAGCAGCACAGGTACAGACTCGGGGGGAGAGACCCAGTACTTC.

This sequence joins TRBV19 and TRBJ1-1; D not certain. Trimming removed 3 bases at V and 4 bases at J, with 18 bases between. Germline V lookup: CDR1 LNHDA, CDR2 SQIVND (reference sequence). The CDR3 is 16 amino acids. The CDR3 loop is CASSIRAGLMGTEAFF. CDR3 DNA sequence: TGTGCCAGTAGTATCCGGGCCGGACTCATGGGCACTGAAGCTTTCTTT.

This chain links TRBV10-3 with TRBJ2-1; the D gene is possibly TRBD2 (6 bases). Germline values: CDR1 ENHRY, CDR2 SYGVKD. Trimming shortened V by 11 bases and J by 9 bases, and 17 bases separated the two germline ends. CDR3 length: 12 amino acids. CDR3 region: CAASQGLAEQFF. The DNA of the CDR3 is TGTGCCGCATCTCAGGGACTGGCTGAGCAGTTCTTC.

This clone was counted a single time. V is TRBV2 and J is TRBJ2-7; 9 bases are a match to TRBD1. The V and J ends lost 7 bases and 7 bases, in that order; junction bases with no gene match: 8. Germline V gene lookup returns CDR1 SNHLY and CDR2 FYNNEI. The CDR3 sequence is 13 residues long. CDR3 nucleotides: TGTGCCAGCATAAAGGACAGGGGTCAAGAGCAGTACTTC. Translated: CASIKDRGQEQYF.

The chain joins TRBV2 to TRBJ2-1; 7 nucleotides match TRBD2. V trimming: 4 bases; J trimming: 9 bases; junction bases outside the gene matches: 9. This CDR3 is 14 amino acids long. Germline V gene data show CDR1 as SNHLY and CDR2 as FYNNEI. CDR3 bases: TGTGCCAGCAGTGGGGACGGGGGGTGGGGTGAGCAGTTCTTC. This codes for CASSGDGGWGEQFF.